The TCR beta chain described here comes from a study of T cell changes during pregnancy in multiple sclerosis (dated by TCRdb to between 2018 and 2021). Notes on the research overall: The study looked at changes in the T cell repertoire across pregnancy in women with multiple sclerosis.

To prepare the library, the immunoSEQ multiplex PCR assay was applied. TCRdb retrieved this table from immuneACCESS and kept in-frame rearrangements only. Not all clones are present; in checked studies, unresolved V genes account for under half, and no reason is known for the remainder. In all, the sample holds more than 85,000 clones, and more than 80% of those were seen once. Together, the top ten hold 1% to 1.5% of the sample. The CDR3 measures 16 amino acids from cysteine to phenylalanine. Only the CDR3 part of the read is kept: 48 bases, read in frame from the first base. CDR1 and CDR2 were assigned from the germline V gene (reference sequence) as LNHDA and SQIVND. V is pruned by 1 base and J by 8 bases, leaving 9 bases of the junction without a gene match. A remark on this clone: The antigen it recognizes is unknown. Base qualities are not recorded, but no much larger clone differs from it by a single base.

The input for sequencing was peripheral blood, taken in the second trimester of pregnancy. The clonotype originates from a female donor with multiple sclerosis, enrolled in a pregnancy study. The rearrangement combines TRBV19 with TRBJ1-4; 8 central bases correspond to TRBD1. The DNA sequence is as follows: TGTGCCAGTAGTATAGCGCAGGGGGCGTTGGGGGAAAAACTGTTTTTT. It translates as CASSIAQGALGEKLFF.